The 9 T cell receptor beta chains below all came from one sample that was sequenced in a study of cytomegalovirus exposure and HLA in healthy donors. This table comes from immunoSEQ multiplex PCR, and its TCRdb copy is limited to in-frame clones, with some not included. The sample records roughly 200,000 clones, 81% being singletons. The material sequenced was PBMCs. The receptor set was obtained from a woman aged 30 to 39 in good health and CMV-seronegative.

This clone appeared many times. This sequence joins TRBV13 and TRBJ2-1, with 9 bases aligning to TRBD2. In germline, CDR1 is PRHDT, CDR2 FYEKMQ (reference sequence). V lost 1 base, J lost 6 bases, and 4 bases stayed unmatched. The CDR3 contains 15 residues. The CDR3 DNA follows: TGTGCCAGCAGCTTAGAGGGCGGGGGGGCCAATGAGCAGTTCTTC. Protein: CASSLEGGGANEQFF.

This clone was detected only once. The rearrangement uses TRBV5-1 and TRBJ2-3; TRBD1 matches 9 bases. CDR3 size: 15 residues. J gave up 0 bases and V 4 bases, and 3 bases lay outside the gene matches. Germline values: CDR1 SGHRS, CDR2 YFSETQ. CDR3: CASSGGQGSTDTQYF. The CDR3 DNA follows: TGCGCCAGCAGCGGGGGACAGGGAAGCACAGATACGCAGTATTTT.

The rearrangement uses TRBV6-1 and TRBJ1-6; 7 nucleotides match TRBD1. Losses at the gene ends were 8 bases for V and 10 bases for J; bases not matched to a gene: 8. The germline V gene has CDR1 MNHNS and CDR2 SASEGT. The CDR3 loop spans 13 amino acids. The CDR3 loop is CASYGGTASPLHF. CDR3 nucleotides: TGTGCCAGCTACGGAGGGACAGCATCACCCCTCCACTTT.

The CDR3 region is CASGTGQGAGSSYNEQFF. The CDR3 DNA reads TGTGCTAGTGGTACGGGACAGGGGGCGGGAAGCTCCTACAATGAGCAGTTCTTC. The chain has TRBV12-5 and TRBJ2-1; the match to TRBD1 covers 12 bases. This CDR3 contains 18 residues. CDR1 is LGHNT and CDR2 is FRNRAP in the germline V gene. After removal of 5 bases from V and 0 bases from J, the junction contained 8 bases not matched to a gene.

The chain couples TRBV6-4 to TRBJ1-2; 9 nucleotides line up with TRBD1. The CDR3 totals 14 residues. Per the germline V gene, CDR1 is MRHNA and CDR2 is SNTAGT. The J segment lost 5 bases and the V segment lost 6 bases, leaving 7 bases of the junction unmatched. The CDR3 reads CASSDGTGIYGYTF. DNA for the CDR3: TGTGCCAGCAGCGACGGGACAGGGATTTATGGCTACACCTTC.

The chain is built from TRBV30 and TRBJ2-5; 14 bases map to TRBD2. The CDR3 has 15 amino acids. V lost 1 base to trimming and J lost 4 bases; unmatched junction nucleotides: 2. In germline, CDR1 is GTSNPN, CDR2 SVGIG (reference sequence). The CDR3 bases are TGTGCCTGGAGTGGACTAGCGGGGGGGCCAGAGACCCAGTACTTC. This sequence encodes CAWSGLAGGPETQYF.

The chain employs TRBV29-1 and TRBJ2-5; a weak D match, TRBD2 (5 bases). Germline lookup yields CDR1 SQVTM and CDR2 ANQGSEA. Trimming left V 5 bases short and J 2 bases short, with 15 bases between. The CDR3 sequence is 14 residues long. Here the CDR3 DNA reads TGCAGCGTTAGTTACGGATCGGGGCAAGAGACCCAGTACTTC. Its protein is CSVSYGSGQETQYF.

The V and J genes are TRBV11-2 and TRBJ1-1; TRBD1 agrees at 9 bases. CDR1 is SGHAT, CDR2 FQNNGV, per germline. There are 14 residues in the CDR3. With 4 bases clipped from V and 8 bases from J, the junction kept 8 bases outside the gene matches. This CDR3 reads CASSSFEGTGEAFF. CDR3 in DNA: TGTGCCAGCAGCTCATTCGAGGGGACAGGGGAAGCTTTCTTT.

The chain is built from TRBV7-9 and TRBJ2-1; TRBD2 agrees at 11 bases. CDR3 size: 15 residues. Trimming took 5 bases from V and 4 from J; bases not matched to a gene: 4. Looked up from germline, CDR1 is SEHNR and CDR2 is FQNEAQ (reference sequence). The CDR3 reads CASSPGTSGYNEQFF. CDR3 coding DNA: TGTGCCAGCAGCCCAGGGACTAGCGGATACAATGAGCAGTTCTTC.